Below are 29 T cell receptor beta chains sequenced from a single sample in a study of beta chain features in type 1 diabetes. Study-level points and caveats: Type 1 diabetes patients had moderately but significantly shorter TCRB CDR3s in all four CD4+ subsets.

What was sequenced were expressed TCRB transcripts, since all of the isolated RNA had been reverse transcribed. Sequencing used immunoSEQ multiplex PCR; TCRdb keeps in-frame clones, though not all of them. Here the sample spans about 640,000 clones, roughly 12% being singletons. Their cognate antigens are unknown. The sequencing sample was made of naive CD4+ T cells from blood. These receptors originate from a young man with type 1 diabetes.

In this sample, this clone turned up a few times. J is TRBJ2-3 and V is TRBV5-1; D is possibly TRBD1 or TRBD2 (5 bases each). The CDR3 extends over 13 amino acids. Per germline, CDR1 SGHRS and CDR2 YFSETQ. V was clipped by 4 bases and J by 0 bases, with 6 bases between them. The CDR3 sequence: CASSRDSTDTQYF. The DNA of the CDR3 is TGCGCCAGCAGCCGGGACAGCACAGATACGCAGTATTTT. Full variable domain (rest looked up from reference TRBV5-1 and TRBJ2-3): KAGVTQTPRYLIKTRGQQVTLSCSPISGHRSVSWYQQTPGQGLQFLFEYFSETQRNKGNFPGRFSGRQFSNSRSEMNVSTLELGDSALYLCASSRDSTDTQYFGPGTRLTVL.

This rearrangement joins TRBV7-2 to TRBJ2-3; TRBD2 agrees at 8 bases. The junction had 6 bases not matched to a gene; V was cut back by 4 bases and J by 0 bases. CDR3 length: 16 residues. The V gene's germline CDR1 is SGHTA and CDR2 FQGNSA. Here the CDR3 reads CASSWSGGRSTDTQYF. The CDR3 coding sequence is TGTGCCAGCAGCTGGAGCGGGGGCCGTAGCACAGATACGCAGTATTTT.

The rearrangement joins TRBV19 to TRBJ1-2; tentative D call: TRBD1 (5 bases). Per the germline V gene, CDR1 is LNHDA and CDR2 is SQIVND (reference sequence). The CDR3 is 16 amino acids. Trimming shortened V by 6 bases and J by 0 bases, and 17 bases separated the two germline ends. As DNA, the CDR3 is TGTGCCAGTAGCGCACAGGATACAAAAGCTAACTATGGCTACACCTTC. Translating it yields CASSAQDTKANYGYTF.

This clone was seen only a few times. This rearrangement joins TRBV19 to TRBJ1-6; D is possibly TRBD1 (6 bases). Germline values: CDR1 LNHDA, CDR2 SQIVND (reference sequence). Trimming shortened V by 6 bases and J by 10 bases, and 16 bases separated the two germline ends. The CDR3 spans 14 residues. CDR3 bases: TGTGCCAGTAGGTTCCAGGGGAATGGGTCACCCCTCCACTTT. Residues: CASRFQGNGSPLHF.

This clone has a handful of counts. CDR3: CASSQEPNSPLHF. The CDR3 bases are TGCGCCAGCAGCCAAGAACCAAATTCACCCCTCCACTTT. The chain is built from TRBV4-3 and TRBJ1-6, with unresolved D. The CDR3 covers 13 residues. Germline-derived CDR1 and CDR2 are LGHNA and YSLEER. V was trimmed by 0 bases and J by 7 bases, leaving 4 bases between them.

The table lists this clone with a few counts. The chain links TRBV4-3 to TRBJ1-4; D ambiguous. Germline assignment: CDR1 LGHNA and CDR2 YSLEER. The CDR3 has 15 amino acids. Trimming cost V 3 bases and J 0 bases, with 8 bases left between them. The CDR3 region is CASSQLLATNEKLFF. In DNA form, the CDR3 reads TGCGCCAGCAGCCAGTTACTCGCAACTAATGAAAAACTGTTTTTT.

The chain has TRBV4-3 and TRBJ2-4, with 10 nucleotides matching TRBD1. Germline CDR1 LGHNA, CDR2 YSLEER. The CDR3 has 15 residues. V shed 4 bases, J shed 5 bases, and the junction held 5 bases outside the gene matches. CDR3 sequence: CASSLGGQGENIQYF. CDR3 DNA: TGCGCCAGCAGCCTTGGTGGACAGGGGGAAAACATTCAGTACTTC.

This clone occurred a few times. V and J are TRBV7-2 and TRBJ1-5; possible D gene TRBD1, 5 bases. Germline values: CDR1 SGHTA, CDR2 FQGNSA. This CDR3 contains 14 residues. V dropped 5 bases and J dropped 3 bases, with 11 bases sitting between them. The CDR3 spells CASSLEGTNQPQHF. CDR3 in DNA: TGTGCCAGCAGCCTTGAGGGGACCAATCAGCCCCAGCATTTT.

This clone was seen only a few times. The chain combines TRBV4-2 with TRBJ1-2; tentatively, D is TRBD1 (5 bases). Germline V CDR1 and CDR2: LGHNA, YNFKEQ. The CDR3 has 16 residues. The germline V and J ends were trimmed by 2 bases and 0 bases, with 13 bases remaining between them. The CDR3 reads CASSQPWDEPNYGYTF. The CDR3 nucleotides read TGTGCCAGCAGCCAACCATGGGACGAGCCTAACTATGGCTACACCTTC.

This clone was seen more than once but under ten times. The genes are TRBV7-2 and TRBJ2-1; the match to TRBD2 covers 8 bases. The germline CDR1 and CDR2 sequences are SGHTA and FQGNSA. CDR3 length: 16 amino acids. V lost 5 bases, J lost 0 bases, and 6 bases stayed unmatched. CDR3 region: CASSRVAGSSYNEQFF. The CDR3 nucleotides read TGTGCCAGCAGCCGAGTAGCGGGGAGCTCCTACAATGAGCAGTTCTTC.

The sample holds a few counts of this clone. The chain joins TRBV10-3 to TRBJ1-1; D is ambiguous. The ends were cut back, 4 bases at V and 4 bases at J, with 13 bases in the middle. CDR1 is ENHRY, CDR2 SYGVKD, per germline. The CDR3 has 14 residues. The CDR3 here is CAISAEPRSTEAFF. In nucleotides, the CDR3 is TGTGCCATCAGTGCGGAGCCGCGGAGCACTGAAGCTTTCTTT.

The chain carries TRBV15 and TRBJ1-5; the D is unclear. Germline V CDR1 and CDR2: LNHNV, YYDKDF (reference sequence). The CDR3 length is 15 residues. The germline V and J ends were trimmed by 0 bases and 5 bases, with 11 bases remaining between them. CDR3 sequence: CATSRDRGEYQPQHF. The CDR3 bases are TGTGCCACCAGCAGAGATCGGGGAGAATATCAGCCCCAGCATTTT.

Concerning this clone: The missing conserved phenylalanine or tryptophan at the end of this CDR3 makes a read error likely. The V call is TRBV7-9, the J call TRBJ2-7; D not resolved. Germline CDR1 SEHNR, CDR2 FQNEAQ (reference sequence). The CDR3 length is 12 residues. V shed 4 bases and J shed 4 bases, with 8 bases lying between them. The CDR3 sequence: CASSSTGYEQYL. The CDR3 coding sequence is TGTGCCAGCAGCTCTACTGGATACGAGCAGTACCTC.

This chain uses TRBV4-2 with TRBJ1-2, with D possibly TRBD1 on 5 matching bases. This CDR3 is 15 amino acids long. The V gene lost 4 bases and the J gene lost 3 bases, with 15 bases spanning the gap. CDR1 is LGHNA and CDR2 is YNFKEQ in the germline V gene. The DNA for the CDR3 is TGTGCCAGCAGCCGAAAACAGGAAGACGACTATGGCTACACCTTC. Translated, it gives CASSRKQEDDYGYTF.

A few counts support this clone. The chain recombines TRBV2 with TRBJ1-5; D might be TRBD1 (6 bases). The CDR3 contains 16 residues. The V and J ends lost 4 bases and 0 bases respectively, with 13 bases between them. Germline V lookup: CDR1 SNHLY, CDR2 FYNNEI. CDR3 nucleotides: TGTGCCAGCAGTGCAGGGGTTATCTATAGCAATCAGCCCCAGCATTTT. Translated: CASSAGVIYSNQPQHF.

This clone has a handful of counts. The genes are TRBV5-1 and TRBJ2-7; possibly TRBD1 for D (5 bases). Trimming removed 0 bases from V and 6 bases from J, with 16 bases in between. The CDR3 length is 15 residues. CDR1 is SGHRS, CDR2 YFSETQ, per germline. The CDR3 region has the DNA TGCGCCAGCAGCTTGGTAGTTGGGGCCGTGGGCGAGCAGTACTTC. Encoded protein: CASSLVVGAVGEQYF.

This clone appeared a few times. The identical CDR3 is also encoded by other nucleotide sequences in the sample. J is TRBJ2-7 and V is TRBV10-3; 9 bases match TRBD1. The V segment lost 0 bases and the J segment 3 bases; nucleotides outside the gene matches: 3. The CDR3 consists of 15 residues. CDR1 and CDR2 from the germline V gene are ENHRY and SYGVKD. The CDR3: CAISESGTGNYEQYF. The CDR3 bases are TGTGCCATCAGTGAGTCTGGGACAGGGAACTACGAGCAGTACTTC.

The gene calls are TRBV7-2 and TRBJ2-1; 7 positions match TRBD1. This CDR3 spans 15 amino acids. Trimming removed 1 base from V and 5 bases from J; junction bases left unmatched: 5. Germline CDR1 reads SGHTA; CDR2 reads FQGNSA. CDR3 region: CASSLVGTENNEQFF. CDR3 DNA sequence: TGTGCCAGCAGCTTAGTGGGGACAGAGAACAATGAGCAGTTCTTC.

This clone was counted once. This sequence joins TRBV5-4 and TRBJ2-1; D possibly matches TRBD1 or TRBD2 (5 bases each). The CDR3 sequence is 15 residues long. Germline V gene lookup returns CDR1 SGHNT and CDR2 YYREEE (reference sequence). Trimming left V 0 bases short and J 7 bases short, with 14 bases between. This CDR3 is CASSLGVGRENEQFF. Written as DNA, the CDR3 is TGTGCCAGCAGCTTGGGGGTAGGCAGGGAGAATGAGCAGTTCTTC.

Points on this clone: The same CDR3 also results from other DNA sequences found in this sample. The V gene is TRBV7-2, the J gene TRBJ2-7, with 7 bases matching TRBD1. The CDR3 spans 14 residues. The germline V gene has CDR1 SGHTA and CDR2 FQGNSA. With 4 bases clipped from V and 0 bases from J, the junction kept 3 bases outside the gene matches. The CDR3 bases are TGTGCCAGCAGCTCCGGGACAGTCTCCTACGAGCAGTACTTC. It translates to CASSSGTVSYEQYF.

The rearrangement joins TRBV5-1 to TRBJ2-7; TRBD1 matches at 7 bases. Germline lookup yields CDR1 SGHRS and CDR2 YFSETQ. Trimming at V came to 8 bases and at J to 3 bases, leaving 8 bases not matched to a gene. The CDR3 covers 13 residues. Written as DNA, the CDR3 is TGCGCCAGTAGAAGACAGGGAAACTACGAGCAGTACTTC. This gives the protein CASRRQGNYEQYF.

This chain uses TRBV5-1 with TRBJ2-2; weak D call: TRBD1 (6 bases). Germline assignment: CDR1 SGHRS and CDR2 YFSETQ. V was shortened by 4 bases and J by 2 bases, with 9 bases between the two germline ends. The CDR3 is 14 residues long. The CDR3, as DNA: TGCGCCAGCAGCCGGACAGTCAACACCGGGGAGCTGTTTTTT. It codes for CASSRTVNTGELFF.

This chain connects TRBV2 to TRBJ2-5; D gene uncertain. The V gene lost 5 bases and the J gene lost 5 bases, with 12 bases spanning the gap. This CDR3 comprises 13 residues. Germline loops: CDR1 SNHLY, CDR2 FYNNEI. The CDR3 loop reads CASSSTGSETQYF. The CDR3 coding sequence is TGTGCCAGCAGTTCGACTGGCTCGGAGACCCAGTACTTC.

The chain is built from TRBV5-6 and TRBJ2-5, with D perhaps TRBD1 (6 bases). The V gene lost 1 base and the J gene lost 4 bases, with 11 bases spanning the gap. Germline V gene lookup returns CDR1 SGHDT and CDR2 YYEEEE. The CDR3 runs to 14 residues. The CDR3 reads CASSLFQGGETQYF. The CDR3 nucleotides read TGTGCCAGCAGCTTGTTTCAAGGGGGAGAGACCCAGTACTTC.

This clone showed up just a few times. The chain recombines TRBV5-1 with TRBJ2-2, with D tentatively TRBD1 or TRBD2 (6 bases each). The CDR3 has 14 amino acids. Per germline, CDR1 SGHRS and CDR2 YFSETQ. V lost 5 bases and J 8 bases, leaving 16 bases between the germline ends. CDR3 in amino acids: CASSPGAPEGELFF. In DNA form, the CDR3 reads TGCGCCAGCAGTCCGGGGGCCCCCGAAGGGGAGCTGTTTTTT.

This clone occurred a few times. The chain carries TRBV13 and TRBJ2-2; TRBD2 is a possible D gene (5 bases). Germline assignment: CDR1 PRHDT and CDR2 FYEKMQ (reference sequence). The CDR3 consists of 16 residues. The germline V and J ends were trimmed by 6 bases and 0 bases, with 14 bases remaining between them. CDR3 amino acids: CASSLLGTSNTGELFF. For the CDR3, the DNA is TGTGCCAGCAGTTTACTAGGAACTTCGAACACCGGGGAGCTGTTTTTT. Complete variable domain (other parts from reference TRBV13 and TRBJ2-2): AAGVIQSPRHLIKEKRETATLKCYPIPRHDTVYWYQQGPGQDPQFLISFYEKMQSDKGSIPDRFSAQQFSDYHSELNMSSLELGDSALYFCASSLLGTSNTGELFFGEGSRLTVL.

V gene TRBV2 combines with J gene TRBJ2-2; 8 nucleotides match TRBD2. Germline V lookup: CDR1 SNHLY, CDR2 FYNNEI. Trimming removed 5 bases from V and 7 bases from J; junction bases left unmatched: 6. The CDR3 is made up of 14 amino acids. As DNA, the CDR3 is TGTGCCAGCAGTCCGGGACTAGGAATCGGGGAGCTGTTTTTT. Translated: CASSPGLGIGELFF.

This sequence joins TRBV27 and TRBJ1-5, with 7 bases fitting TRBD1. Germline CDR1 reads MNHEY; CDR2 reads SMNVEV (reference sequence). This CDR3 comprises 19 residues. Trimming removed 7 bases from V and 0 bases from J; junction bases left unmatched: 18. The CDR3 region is CASTLKPGTEIVSNQPQHF. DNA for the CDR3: TGTGCCAGCACCCTTAAGCCCGGGACAGAGATTGTTAGCAATCAGCCCCAGCATTTT.

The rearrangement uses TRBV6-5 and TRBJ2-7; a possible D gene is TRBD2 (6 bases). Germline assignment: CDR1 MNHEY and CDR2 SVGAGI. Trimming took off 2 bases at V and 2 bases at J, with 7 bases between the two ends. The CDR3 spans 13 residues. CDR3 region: CASSYPGAYEQYF. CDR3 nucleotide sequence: TGTGCCAGCAGTTACCCGGGAGCCTACGAGCAGTACTTC.